This T cell receptor (beta chain) was sequenced in a study of human T cells and chemical hapten exposure. Study context: An area of 2 cm by 2 cm on upper inner arm skin received 2% DPC for sensitization. All through the roughly 23-week study, the scalp of each patient received diphenylcyclopropenone doses weekly. Study-level findings and limits: Compared with pre-sensitization or healthy control sets, expanded TCRs clustered more.

This clonotype was observed a handful of times. The antigen is unknown. Specified time point: patch test 1, 2 weeks after DPC sensitization. Treatment meaning: therapeutic diphenylcyclopropenone sensitization with weekly scalp DPC. Donation of samples came from alopecia patients who were 18 to 70 years old and suitable for DPC. TCRdb itself ran the RACE reads through MiXCR, one entry per CDR3 protein. The sample contains 150,000 to 200,000 distinct CDR3 sequences, 20% to 25% of which appear only once. The receptor was isolated from a woman in her fifties or sixties with alopecia areata. Some clones in this sample may be carry-over from other donors' samples. Here the sequenced sample was whole blood, taken in connection with sensitization to the hapten diphenylcyclopropenone (DPC).

The CDR3 DNA reads TGTGCCATCAGGGGGAACACCGGGGAGCTGTTTTTT. Residues: CAIRGNTGELFF. The rearrangement links TRBV10-3 to TRBJ2-2, with no clear D. Trimming cost V 6 bases and J 1 base, with 3 bases left between them. CDR1 and CDR2 from the germline V gene are ENHRY and SYGVKD. The CDR3 runs 12 residues.